This note documents a single T cell receptor (beta chain) sequence. As originally analysed: Amplification with reference gene primers provided the estimates of nucleated cell counts. Sequencing was performed with immunoSEQ multiplex PCR; in TCRdb, only in-frame clones are kept and a portion is missing. Clone size and V and J calls were adopted from that table, with D and trimming inferred from the DNA. Among roughly 150,000 clones, roughly 90% were seen once, and the ten largest hold approximately 2.9%. Unmatched junction bases numbered 13, after V lost 5 bases and J lost 7 bases. Looked up from germline, CDR1 is SSHAT and CDR2 is FNYEAQ (reference sequence). The CDR3 has 16 amino acids. The data originate from a study of blood T cell repertoires in COVID-19. Study overall: Samples came from the United States, Italy and Spain, spanning acute and convalescent COVID-19. PBMCs, B-cell-depleted T cells, or T cells were the source of the cDNA or gDNA that made up the material.

The chain links TRBV7-7 to TRBJ2-1, with 8 bases that match TRBD2. The clonotype originates from a man in his 60s with acute or convalescent COVID-19. The sequenced sample consisted of peripheral blood. The DNA of the CDR3 is TGTGCCAGCAGCACCCATGCCGGGGGGGCGGGGAATGAGCAGTTCTTC. The encoded protein is CASSTHAGGAGNEQFF. The full variable domain, completed using reference TRBV7-7 and TRBJ2-1, is GAGVSQSPRYKVTKRGQDVTLRCDPISSHATLYWYQQALGQGPEFLTYFNYEAQPDKSGLPSDRFSAERPEGSISTLTIQRTEQRDSAMYRCASSTHAGGAGNEQFFGPGTRLTVL.